The 29 T cell receptor beta chains below all came from one sample that was sequenced in a study of blood T cells in healthy people across ages. With a J-beta primer mix and a sample-barcoded 5' primer, a second PCR ran roughly 6 to 11 cycles. TCRdb fed the 5' RACE reads into MiXCR, producing one record per CDR3 protein. Altogether 1.5 million to 2 million distinct CDR3 sequences are present, 49% being singletons, with the ten largest covering over 2%. Specimen: blood. The receptors come from a woman between 40 and 55 years old in good health.

This clonotype was found a few times. This CDR3 is CASREDRGQETQYF. The CDR3 DNA sequence: TGTGCCAGCAGAGAAGACAGGGGGCAAGAGACCCAGTACTTC. The genes are TRBV7-9 and TRBJ2-5; 9 bases agree with TRBD1. The CDR3 sequence is 14 residues long. J was trimmed by 2 bases and V by 6 bases; bases with no gene match: 4. Germline V gene data show CDR1 as SEHNR and CDR2 as FQNEAQ (reference sequence).

V and J are TRBV4-3 and TRBJ1-2; D might be TRBD1 (6 bases). Trimming pared 0 bases from V and 0 bases from J, leaving 11 bases between. The CDR3 is made up of 16 amino acids. The germline V gene has CDR1 LGHNA and CDR2 YSLEER. CDR3 loop: CASSQDGQTSNYGYTF. In DNA, the CDR3 is TGCGCCAGCAGCCAAGATGGACAGACCTCTAACTATGGCTACACCTTC.

This clonotype has only a few counts. The V call is TRBV5-1, the J call TRBJ2-7; tentative D call: TRBD1 (5 bases). This CDR3 is built from 14 residues. V lost 1 base and J lost 1, with 9 bases in between. Per germline, CDR1 SGHRS and CDR2 YFSETQ. The CDR3 DNA sequence: TGCGCCAGCAGCTTGTCTAAGGGGTCCTACGAGCAGTACTTC. Translated, it gives CASSLSKGSYEQYF.

This rearrangement joins TRBV7-9 to TRBJ1-4, with TRBD1 identical over 8 bases. The germline gives CDR1 SEHNR, CDR2 FQNEAQ (reference sequence). This CDR3 has 13 residues. The CDR3 DNA is TGTGCGGCGGCAGGACAGGGCCAAGAAAAACTGTTTTTT. Its translation: CAAAGQGQEKLFF.

This clonotype turned up a few times. The rearrangement links TRBV10-3 to TRBJ2-1, with TRBD1 as a possible D gene (5 bases). The CDR3 loop spans 15 amino acids. CDR1 and CDR2 from the germline V gene are ENHRY and SYGVKD. V was cut by 3 bases and J by 0 bases, with 9 bases left in between. The CDR3 loop reads CAISDGANSYNEQFF. Written as DNA, the CDR3 is TGTGCCATCAGTGATGGGGCGAACTCCTACAATGAGCAGTTCTTC.

This clonotype has only a few counts. The chain employs TRBV20-1 and TRBJ2-3, with 8 bases identical to TRBD2. This CDR3 region has 15 residues. With V trimmed by 0 bases and J by 2 bases, 4 bases remained unmatched. CDR1 is DFQATT and CDR2 is SNEGSKA in the germline V gene (reference sequence). The CDR3 nucleotides are TGCAGTGCTAGAGATTATAGCGGGAACACAGATACGCAGTATTTT. It is translated as CSARDYSGNTDTQYF.

This sequence joins TRBV5-6 and TRBJ2-7, with D tentatively TRBD1 (7 bases). Deletions cut 3 bases from V and 7 bases from J, with 20 bases between. This CDR3 comprises 15 residues. The germline V gene has CDR1 SGHDT and CDR2 YYEEEE. Written as DNA, the CDR3 is TGTGCCAGCAGCTCGGGGACAGCGAGTCGGGGGGAGCAGTACTTC. Translated: CASSSGTASRGEQYF.

This sequence joins TRBV27 and TRBJ1-2; D is perhaps TRBD1 (6 bases). The CDR3 sequence is 15 residues long. CDR1 is MNHEY and CDR2 is SMNVEV in the germline V gene (reference sequence). V dropped 5 bases and J dropped 6 bases, with 19 bases sitting between them. The CDR3 nucleotides read TGTGCCAGCAGTGGGCGGGAAGGGGGGATTCATGGCTACACCTTC. Its translation is CASSGREGGIHGYTF.

V usage is TRBV20-1 and J usage is TRBJ2-7; 9 positions match TRBD1. The CDR3 has 14 amino acids. Trimming took 6 bases from V and 3 from J; bases not matched to a gene: 9. The germline CDR1 and CDR2 sequences are DFQATT and SNEGSKA (reference sequence). CDR3 residues: CSATTGGAIYEQYF. CDR3 bases: TGCAGTGCGACAACAGGGGGCGCGATCTACGAGCAGTACTTC.

The genes are TRBV19 and TRBJ1-1; 9 bases map to TRBD1. The CDR3 runs 15 residues. Germline values: CDR1 LNHDA, CDR2 SQIVND (reference sequence). V dropped 5 bases and J dropped 4; count of bases not matched to a gene: 8. The CDR3 DNA reads as TGTGCCAGTAGTGGGCGGACAGGGGTGATCACTGAAGCTTTCTTT. Its translation is CASSGRTGVITEAFF.

This clonotype showed up just a few times. The chain uses TRBV7-2 and TRBJ2-3; D perhaps matches TRBD2 (5 bases). The CDR3 loop spans 14 amino acids. Germline V gene data show CDR1 as SGHTA and CDR2 as FQGNSA. V lost 7 bases to trimming and J lost 9 bases, with 20 bases between them. CDR3 DNA sequence: TGTGCCAGCATCGCTTCGACGACTATGCCCACGCAGTATTTT. Protein product: CASIASTTMPTQYF.

This clonotype was detected many times. The junction departs from germline at one end; a sequencing error may be responsible. This chain uses TRBV5-1 with TRBJ2-5, with a weak D call TRBD1 (6 bases). The CDR3 is made up of 13 amino acids. Germline V lookup: CDR1 SGHRS, CDR2 YFSETQ. CDR3 DNA: TGTGCCAGCAGCCGGGGACAACAAGAGACCCAGTACTTC. Translating it yields CASSRGQQETQYF.

Many counts were recorded for this clonotype. This rearrangement joins TRBV10-3 to TRBJ2-1, with D possibly TRBD1 on 5 matching bases. There are 13 residues in the CDR3. V was cut by 4 bases and J by 5 bases, with 9 bases left in between. Germline CDR1 reads ENHRY; CDR2 reads SYGVKD. The CDR3 DNA sequence: TGTGCCATCAGTGGTTTAGGGGACAATGAGCAGTTCTTC. This sequence encodes CAISGLGDNEQFF.

V and J are TRBV5-1 and TRBJ2-7, with 8 bases matching TRBD1. Germline-derived CDR1 and CDR2 are SGHRS and YFSETQ. The CDR3 length is 14 residues. J lost 0 bases, V lost 6 bases, and 5 bases had no gene match. The CDR3 DNA follows: TGCGCCAGCAAGGAGGACAGGGCCTCCTACGAGCAGTACTTC. Its translation is CASKEDRASYEQYF.

This clonotype has only a few counts. The gene calls are TRBV13 and TRBJ2-7, with 10 bases that match TRBD1. CDR3 length equals 17 residues. Germline CDR1 PRHDT, CDR2 FYEKMQ (reference sequence). The ends lost 0 bases at V and 0 bases at J; junction bases unmatched: 5. CDR3 sequence: CASSLGPGTGASYEQYF. CDR3 coding DNA: TGTGCCAGCAGCTTAGGCCCCGGGACAGGGGCCTCCTACGAGCAGTACTTC. Full variable domain (outside the CDR3, taken from reference TRBV13 and TRBJ2-7): AAGVIQSPRHLIKEKRETATLKCYPIPRHDTVYWYQQGPGQDPQFLISFYEKMQSDKGSIPDRFSAQQFSDYHSELNMSSLELGDSALYFCASSLGPGTGASYEQYFGPGTRLTVT.

This sequence joins TRBV7-2 and TRBJ1-2; 11 bases align to TRBD1. The CDR3 loop spans 15 amino acids. Germline V gives CDR1 SGHTA, CDR2 FQGNSA. V was clipped by 5 bases and J by 4 bases; unmatched bases: 6. This CDR3 reads CASSAGTGGGYGYTF. For the CDR3, the DNA is TGTGCCAGCAGCGCGGGGACAGGGGGGGGCTATGGCTACACCTTC.

In this sample, this clonotype turned up many times. This chain uses TRBV7-8 with TRBJ2-7, with D tentatively TRBD1 (6 bases). This CDR3 comprises 15 residues. The V gene's germline CDR1 is SGHVS and CDR2 FQNEAQ. Trimming removed 5 bases from V and 2 bases from J, with 16 bases in between. The CDR3 sequence is CASSPGRQGTYEQYF. The CDR3 nucleotides are TGTGCCAGCAGCCCAGGAAGGCAGGGGACCTACGAGCAGTACTTC.

The chain couples TRBV5-1 to TRBJ2-4; TRBD1 or TRBD2 may be the D gene (5 bases each). The CDR3 is made up of 15 amino acids. From germline, CDR1 is SGHRS and CDR2 YFSETQ. With 4 bases removed from V and 3 bases from J, the gap between germline ends came to 14 bases. CDR3 loop: CASSPAWDHKNIQYF. The DNA for the CDR3 is TGCGCCAGCAGCCCGGCGTGGGACCACAAAAACATTCAGTACTTC.

V is TRBV6-2 or TRBV6-3 and J is TRBJ2-7; the D gene could be TRBD1 or TRBD2 (5 bases each). V gave up 7 bases and J gave up 7 bases, with 23 bases separating them. The germline gives CDR1 MNHEY, CDR2 SVGEGT. The CDR3 is 15 amino acids. For the CDR3, the DNA is TGTGCCAGCATCGACAGACGCCCTGGGGAGCGGGAGCAGTACTTC. It is translated as CASIDRRPGEREQYF.

The gene calls are TRBV13 and TRBJ2-7; 9 nucleotides align to TRBD1. The V gene's germline CDR1 is PRHDT and CDR2 FYEKMQ (reference sequence). The J segment lost 7 bases and the V segment lost 4 bases, leaving 14 bases of the junction unmatched. This CDR3 has 16 residues. CDR3 region: CASSSRQAETGGEQYF. Written as DNA, the CDR3 is TGTGCCAGCAGCTCCCGCCAGGCGGAGACAGGGGGAGAGCAGTACTTC.

This clonotype was counted a few times. The chain combines TRBV12-3 or TRBV12-4 with TRBJ1-2, with D perhaps TRBD1 (6 bases). This CDR3 region has 16 residues. The V and J ends lost 2 bases and 0 bases respectively, with 13 bases between them. CDR3 residues: CASSLLTGPANYGYTF. Here the CDR3 DNA reads TGTGCCAGCAGTTTATTGACAGGACCAGCTAACTATGGCTACACCTTC.

V gene TRBV20-1 combines with J gene TRBJ2-7, with D hard to call. The CDR3 is 15 residues long. The V end was cut by 0 bases, the J end by 1 base, with 13 bases between. Germline CDR1 DFQATT, CDR2 SNEGSKA (reference sequence). Here the CDR3 reads CSARELDLSSYEQYF. CDR3 sequence (DNA): TGCAGTGCTAGAGAGCTGGACCTTTCTTCCTACGAGCAGTACTTC.

This clonotype has more than one count but fewer than ten. The chain couples TRBV15 to TRBJ2-5, with TRBD1 matching over 8 bases. Germline trimming cut 3 bases from V and 1 base from J; bases unmatched to any gene: 4. Looked up from germline, CDR1 is LNHNV and CDR2 is YYDKDF (reference sequence). The CDR3 runs to 15 residues. CDR3: CATSRTGELQETQYF. CDR3 coding DNA: TGTGCCACCAGCAGGACAGGGGAACTCCAAGAGACCCAGTACTTC.

The chain uses TRBV20-1 and TRBJ1-5; 7 bases match TRBD1. V shed 2 bases and J 0 bases; nucleotides not matched to a gene: 7. Germline lookup yields CDR1 DFQATT and CDR2 SNEGSKA (reference sequence). This CDR3 is built from 16 residues. Here the CDR3 DNA reads TGCAGTGCTAGATTGGGACAGATTTATAGCAATCAGCCCCAGCATTTT. Its translation: CSARLGQIYSNQPQHF.

This chain joins TRBV10-3 and TRBJ1-2, with D possibly being TRBD1 (5 bases). The CDR3 sequence is 15 residues long. The ends were cut back, 5 bases at V and 4 bases at J, with 17 bases in the middle. CDR1 and CDR2 (germline): ENHRY, SYGVKD. CDR3 sequence reads: CAISPGGTAGYGYTF. The CDR3 nucleotides are TGTGCCATCAGTCCGGGGGGGACGGCCGGCTATGGCTACACCTTC.

The rearrangement uses TRBV11-2 and TRBJ1-4, with a weak D call TRBD1 (5 bases). This CDR3 contains 17 residues. V was shortened by 5 bases and J by 3 bases, with 19 bases between the two germline ends. Germline V lookup: CDR1 SGHAT, CDR2 FQNNGV. Here the CDR3 reads CASSPRAGGRANEKLFF. CDR3 nucleotide sequence: TGTGCCAGCAGCCCTCGGGCGGGGGGACGGGCTAATGAAAAACTGTTTTTT. The full variable domain, its missing parts supplied by reference TRBV11-2 and TRBJ1-4, is EAGVAQSPRYKIIEKRQSVAFWCNPISGHATLYWYQQILGQGPKLLIQFQNNGVVDDSQLPKDRFSAERLKGVDSTLKIQPAKLEDSAVYLCASSPRAGGRANEKLFFGSGTQLSVL.

The chain couples TRBV4-1 to TRBJ1-2; D not resolved. The CDR3 runs 15 residues. The ends were cut back, 0 bases at V and 5 bases at J, with 13 bases in the middle. The V gene's germline CDR1 is MGHRA and CDR2 YSYEKL. CDR3 region: CASSQDLRLDYGYTF. CDR3 DNA: TGCGCCAGCAGCCAAGATCTTCGACTGGATTATGGCTACACCTTC.

The chain uses TRBV4-1 and TRBJ1-2, with 7 bases matching TRBD1. The CDR3 runs 15 residues. Germline CDR1 MGHRA, CDR2 YSYEKL. With 2 bases clipped from V and 2 bases from J, the junction kept 5 bases outside the gene matches. The DNA of the CDR3 is TGCGCCAGCAGCCAAAGCCCGGGACAGAACTATGGCTACACCTTC. Translated: CASSQSPGQNYGYTF.

This chain uses TRBV5-1 with TRBJ2-1; perhaps TRBD1 as D (6 bases). The length of the CDR3 is 14 residues. V was pared by 0 bases and J by 8 bases, with 12 bases between. The germline CDR1 and CDR2 sequences are SGHRS and YFSETQ. The CDR3 is CASSLEPGDDEQFF. CDR3 bases: TGCGCCAGCAGCTTGGAGCCAGGGGATGATGAGCAGTTCTTC.